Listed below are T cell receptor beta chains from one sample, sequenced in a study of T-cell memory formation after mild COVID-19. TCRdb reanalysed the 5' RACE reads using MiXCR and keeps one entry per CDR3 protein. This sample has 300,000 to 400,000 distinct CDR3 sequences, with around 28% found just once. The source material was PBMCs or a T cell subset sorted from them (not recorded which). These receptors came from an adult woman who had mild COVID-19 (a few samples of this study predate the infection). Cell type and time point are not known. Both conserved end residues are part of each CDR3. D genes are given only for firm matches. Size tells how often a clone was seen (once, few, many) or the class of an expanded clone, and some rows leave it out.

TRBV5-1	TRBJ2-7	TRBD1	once	TGCGCCAGCAGCGCTCAGGGACAGGGTAACGAGCAGTACTTC	CASSAQGQGNEQYF
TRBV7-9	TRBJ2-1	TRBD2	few	TGTGCCAGCAGCTTACAACTAGCGGGCGGATTGTGGAATGAGCAGTTCTTC	CASSLQLAGGLWNEQFF
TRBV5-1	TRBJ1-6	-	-	TGCGCCAGCAGCAGTTCCTCAGGTGGTAATTCACCCCTCCACTTT	CASSSSSGGNSPLHF
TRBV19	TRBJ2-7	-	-	TGTGCCAGTAAGAGACGACAGGATTACGAGCAGTACTTC	CASKRRQDYEQYF
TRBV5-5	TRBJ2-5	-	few	TGTGCCAGCAGCTTGGATGTCTGGTCGGAGACCCAGTACTTC	CASSLDVWSETQYF
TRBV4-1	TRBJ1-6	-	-	TGCGCCAGCAGCCACGACCCGGGGGCAGTAAATTCACCCCTCCACTTT	CASSHDPGAVNSPLHF
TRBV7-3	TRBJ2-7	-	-	TGTGCCAGCAGCTTAAAAGGAGGGAGCGGCTCGGGAGAGCAGTACTTC	CASSLKGGSGSGEQYF
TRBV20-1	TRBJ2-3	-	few	TGCAGTGCTAGTTGGGTCCAAAATACGCAGTATTTT	CSASWVQNTQYF
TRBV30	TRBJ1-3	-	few	TGTGCCGTACGACAGACCTCTGGAAACACCATATATTTT	CAVRQTSGNTIYF
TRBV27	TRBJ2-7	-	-	TGTGCCAGCAGTTTAGACGACACCAGGAGCTCCTACGAGCAGTACTTC	CASSLDDTRSSYEQYF
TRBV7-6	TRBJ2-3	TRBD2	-	TGTGCCAGCAGTCAAAGCGGGGGACTCACAGATACGCAGTATTTT	CASSQSGGLTDTQYF
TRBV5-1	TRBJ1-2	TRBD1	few	TGCGCCAGCAGCTTGGATGTTGGGACAGCGGTGGGCTACACCTTC	CASSLDVGTAVGYTF
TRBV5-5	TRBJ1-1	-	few	TGTGCCAGCAGCTTTCACAGGGTCATGAACACTGAAGCTTTCTTT	CASSFHRVMNTEAFF
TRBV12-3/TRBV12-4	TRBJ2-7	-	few	TGTGCCAGCAGCACAAGAACCTACGAGCAGTACTTC	CASSTRTYEQYF
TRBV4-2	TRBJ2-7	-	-	TGTGCCAGCAGCCAAGATCCCAGGACTACCGACGAGCAGTACTTC	CASSQDPRTTDEQYF
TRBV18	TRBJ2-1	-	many	TGTGCCAGCAGTCCCGACAGCTACAATGAGCAGTTCTTC	CASSPDSYNEQFF
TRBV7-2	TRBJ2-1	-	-	TGTGCCAGCAGCTCGGGACCGTTCCCCAATGAGCAGTTCTTC	CASSSGPFPNEQFF
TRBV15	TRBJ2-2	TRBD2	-	TGTGCCACCAGCAGAGATCCGGGCGGGAGGACCGGGGAGCTGTTTTTT	CATSRDPGGRTGELFF
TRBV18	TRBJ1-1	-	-	TGTGCCAGCCGCAATATAAAGGAACGGTCCGAAGCTTTCTTT	CASRNIKERSEAFF
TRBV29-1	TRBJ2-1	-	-	TGCAGCGTTGGTCGGCCACGCGGTGAGCAGTTCTTC	CSVGRPRGEQFF
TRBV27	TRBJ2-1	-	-	TGTGCCAGCAGAACTAGGGCGCAAGTCAATGAGCAGTTCTTC	CASRTRAQVNEQFF
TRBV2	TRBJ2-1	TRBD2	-	TGTGCCAGCAGTTCTAATGGACTAGCGGGGCCCTACAATGAGCAGTTCTTC	CASSSNGLAGPYNEQFF
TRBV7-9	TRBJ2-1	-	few	TGTGCCAGCAGCCGTTTGACGGATGAGCAGTTCTTC	CASSRLTDEQFF
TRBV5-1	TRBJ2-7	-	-	TGCGCCAGCAGCTTGGGATGGACAGCCACCTACGAGCAGTACTTC	CASSLGWTATYEQYF
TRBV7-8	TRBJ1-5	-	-	TGTGCCAGCAGCGGGGACTTACAGGGAAGGGAATATAGCAATCAGCCCCAGCATTTT	CASSGDLQGREYSNQPQHF
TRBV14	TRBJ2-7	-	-	TGTGCCAGCAGCCAAGGAAGGGGGGCCGAGCAGTACTTC	CASSQGRGAEQYF
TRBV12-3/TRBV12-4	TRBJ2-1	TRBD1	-	TGTGCCAGCAGGCCGAACAGGGGGGAGAGAAATGAGCAGTTCTTC	CASRPNRGERNEQFF
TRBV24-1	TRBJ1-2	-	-	TGTGCCACCAGTGGAAGCTCGGGGTATGGCTACACCTTC	CATSGSSGYGYTF
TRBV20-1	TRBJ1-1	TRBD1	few	TGCAGTGCCTTACAGGGGCGCGTGAACACTGAAGCTTTCTTT	CSALQGRVNTEAFF
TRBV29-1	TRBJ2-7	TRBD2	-	TGCAGCGTTGACATAGCGGGTGTCTACGAGCAGTACTTC	CSVDIAGVYEQYF
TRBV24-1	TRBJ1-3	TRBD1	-	TGTGCCACCAGTGACAAAGGACAGGGTTGGGACACCATATATTTT	CATSDKGQGWDTIYF
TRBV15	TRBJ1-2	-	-	TGTGCCACCAGCAGAGAGGGGGATAGGGGCTACACCTTC	CATSREGDRGYTF
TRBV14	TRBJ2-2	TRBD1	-	TGTGCCAGAACAAGGGTGATACAGGGGGCGAGCGGTGCGATCACCGGGGAGCTGTTTTTT	CARTRVIQGASGAITGELFF
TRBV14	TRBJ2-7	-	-	TGTGCCAGCAGCCCCCAGGGGAGGTGGCGGGACGCCTCCGAGCAGTACTTC	CASSPQGRWRDASEQYF
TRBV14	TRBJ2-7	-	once	TGTGCCAGCAGCCGTCACAGGTTGGGGACCTACGAGCAGTACTTC	CASSRHRLGTYEQYF
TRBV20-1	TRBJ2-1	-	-	TGCAGTGCACAGGAGGCGGGGTTCAACAATGAGCAGTTCTTC	CSAQEAGFNNEQFF
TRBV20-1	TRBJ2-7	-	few	TGCAGTGCTAGAGCAGGATACGAGCAGTACTTC	CSARAGYEQYF
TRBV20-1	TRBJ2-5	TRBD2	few	TGCAGTGCCCCAGGGCGGGGGACTGCACGGCAAGAGACCCAGTACTTC	CSAPGRGTARQETQYF
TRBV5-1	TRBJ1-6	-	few	TGCGCCAGCACCCCGGGTGGGGTTAATTCACCCCTCCACTTT	CASTPGGVNSPLHF
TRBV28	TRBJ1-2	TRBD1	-	TGTGCCAGCAGCGTCGGACAGGGGGCGAGTGGCTACACCTTC	CASSVGQGASGYTF
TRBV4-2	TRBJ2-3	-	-	TGTGCCAGCAGCCAAGATACGAATACGCAGTATTTT	CASSQDTNTQYF
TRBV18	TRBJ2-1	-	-	TGTGCCAGCTCATCCCTAACGTCTAGTACCAGCTCCTACAATGAGCAGTTCTTC	CASSSLTSSTSSYNEQFF
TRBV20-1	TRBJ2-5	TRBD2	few	TGCAGTGCCCCCCTGGATAGCGGGGGGTATGGAGAGACCCAGTACTTC	CSAPLDSGGYGETQYF
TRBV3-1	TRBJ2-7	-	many	TGTGCCAGCAGCCAAAGCAGGCAATACTACGAGCAGTACTTC	CASSQSRQYYEQYF
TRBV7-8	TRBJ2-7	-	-	TGTGCCAGCAGCTTAGGAGGCTCGGTCCAGCCCTACGAGCAGTACTTC	CASSLGGSVQPYEQYF
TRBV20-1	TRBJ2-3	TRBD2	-	TGCAGTGCTAGAACCCTGACGGGAGGGCGCGCAGATACGCAGTATTTT	CSARTLTGGRADTQYF
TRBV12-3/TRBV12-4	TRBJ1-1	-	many	TGTGCCAGCAGTTCTCAACAGGCGGACACTGAAGCTTTCTTT	CASSSQQADTEAFF
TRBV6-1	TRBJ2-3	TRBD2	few	TGTGCCAGCCTCACTAGCGGGGCCCTACATACGCAGTATTTT	CASLTSGALHTQYF
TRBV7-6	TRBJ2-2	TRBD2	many	TGTGCCAGCAGCACGACTAGCGGGAGGTGGGGGGAGCTGTTTTTT	CASSTTSGRWGELFF